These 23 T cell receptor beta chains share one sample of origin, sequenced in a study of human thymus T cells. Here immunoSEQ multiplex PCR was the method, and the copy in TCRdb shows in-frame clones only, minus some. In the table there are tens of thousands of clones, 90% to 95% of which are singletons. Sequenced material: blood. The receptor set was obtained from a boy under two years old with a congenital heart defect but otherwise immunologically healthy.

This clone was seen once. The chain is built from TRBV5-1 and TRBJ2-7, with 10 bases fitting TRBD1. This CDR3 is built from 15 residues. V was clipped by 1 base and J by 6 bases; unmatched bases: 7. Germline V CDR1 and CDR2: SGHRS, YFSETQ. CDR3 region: CASSLPGTGVIEQYF. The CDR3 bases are TGCGCCAGCAGCTTGCCTGGGACAGGGGTAATCGAGCAGTACTTC.

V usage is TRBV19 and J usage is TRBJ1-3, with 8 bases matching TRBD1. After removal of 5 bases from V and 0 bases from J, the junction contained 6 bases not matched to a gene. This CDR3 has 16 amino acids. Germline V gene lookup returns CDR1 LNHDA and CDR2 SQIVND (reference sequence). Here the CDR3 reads CASSDRGRFSGNTIYF. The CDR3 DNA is TGTGCCAGTAGTGACAGGGGAAGGTTCTCTGGAAACACCATATATTTT.

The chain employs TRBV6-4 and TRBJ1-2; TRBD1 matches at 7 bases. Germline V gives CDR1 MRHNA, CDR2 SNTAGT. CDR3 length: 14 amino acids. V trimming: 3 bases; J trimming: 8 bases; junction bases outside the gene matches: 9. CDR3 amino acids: CASSESTGQIGYTF. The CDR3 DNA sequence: TGTGCCAGCAGTGAGTCGACAGGGCAGATCGGCTACACCTTC.

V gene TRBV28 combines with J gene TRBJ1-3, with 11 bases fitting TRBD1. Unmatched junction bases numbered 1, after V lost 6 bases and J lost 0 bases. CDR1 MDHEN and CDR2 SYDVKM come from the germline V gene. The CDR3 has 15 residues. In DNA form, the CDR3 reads TGTGCCAGCAGGGGGACAGGGGGCTCTGGAAACACCATATATTTT. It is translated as CASRGTGGSGNTIYF.

The CDR3 bases are TGTGCCAGCAGCTTAGCGCTAGCAGATACGCAGTATTTT. This codes for CASSLALADTQYF. The gene calls are TRBV7-2 and TRBJ2-3, with D hard to call. Looked up from germline, CDR1 is SGHTA and CDR2 is FQGNSA. The V gene lost 0 bases and the J gene lost 4 bases, with 5 bases spanning the gap. This CDR3 has 13 residues.

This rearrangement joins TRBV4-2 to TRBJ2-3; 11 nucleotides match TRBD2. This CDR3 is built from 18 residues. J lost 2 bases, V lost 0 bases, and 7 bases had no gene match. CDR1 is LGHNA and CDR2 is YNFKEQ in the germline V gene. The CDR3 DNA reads TGTGCCAGCAGCCAAGAGGGACTAGCGGACTCCTTCACAGATACGCAGTATTTT. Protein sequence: CASSQEGLADSFTDTQYF.

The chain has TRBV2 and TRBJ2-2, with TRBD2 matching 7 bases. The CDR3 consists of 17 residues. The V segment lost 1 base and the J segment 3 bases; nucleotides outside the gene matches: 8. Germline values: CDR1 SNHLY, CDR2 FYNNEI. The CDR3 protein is CASSEEAGREYTGELFF. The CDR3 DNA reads TGTGCCAGCAGTGAAGAAGCTGGGCGGGAGTACACCGGGGAGCTGTTTTTT. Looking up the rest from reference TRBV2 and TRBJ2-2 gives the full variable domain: EPEVTQTPSHQVTQMGQEVILRCVPISNHLYFYWYRQILGQKVEFLVSFYNNEISEKSEIFDDQFSVERPDGSNFTLKIRSTKLEDSAMYFCASSEEAGREYTGELFFGEGSRLTVL.

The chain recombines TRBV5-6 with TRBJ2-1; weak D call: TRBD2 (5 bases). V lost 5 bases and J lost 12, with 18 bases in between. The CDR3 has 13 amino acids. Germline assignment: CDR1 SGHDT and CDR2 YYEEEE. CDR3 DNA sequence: TGTGCCAGCAGTAACACTGGATTACGGGGGCAGTTCTTC. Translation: CASSNTGLRGQFF.

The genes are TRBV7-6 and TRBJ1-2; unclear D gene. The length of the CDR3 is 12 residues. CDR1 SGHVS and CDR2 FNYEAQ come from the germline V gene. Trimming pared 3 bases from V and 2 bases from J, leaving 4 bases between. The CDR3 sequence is CASSLDNYGYTF. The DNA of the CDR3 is TGTGCCAGCAGCTTGGACAACTATGGCTACACCTTC.

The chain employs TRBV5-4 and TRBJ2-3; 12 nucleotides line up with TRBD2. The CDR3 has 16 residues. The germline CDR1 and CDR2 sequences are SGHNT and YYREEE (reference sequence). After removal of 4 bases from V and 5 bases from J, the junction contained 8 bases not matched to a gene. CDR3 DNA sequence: TGTGCCAGCAGCCAATTCGGACTAGCGGGGAAAGATACGCAGTATTTT. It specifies CASSQFGLAGKDTQYF.

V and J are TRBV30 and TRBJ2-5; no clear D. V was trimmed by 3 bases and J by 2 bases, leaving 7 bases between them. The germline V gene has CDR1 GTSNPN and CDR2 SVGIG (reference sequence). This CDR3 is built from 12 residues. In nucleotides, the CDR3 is TGTGCCTGGAGATGGGGACAAGAGACCCAGTACTTC. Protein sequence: CAWRWGQETQYF.

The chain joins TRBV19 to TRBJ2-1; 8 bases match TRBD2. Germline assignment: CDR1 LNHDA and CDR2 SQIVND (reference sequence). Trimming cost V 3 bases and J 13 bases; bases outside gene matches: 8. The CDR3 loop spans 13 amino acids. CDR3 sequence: CASSMGRGVLQFF. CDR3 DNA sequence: TGTGCCAGTAGTATGGGGCGGGGGGTCCTTCAGTTCTTC.

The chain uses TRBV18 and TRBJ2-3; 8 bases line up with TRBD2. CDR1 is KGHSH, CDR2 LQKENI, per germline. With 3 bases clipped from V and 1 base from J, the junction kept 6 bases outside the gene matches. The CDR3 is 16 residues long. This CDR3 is CASSPLAGPRTDTQYF. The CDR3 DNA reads TGTGCCAGCTCACCGTTAGCGGGGCCTCGCACAGATACGCAGTATTTT.

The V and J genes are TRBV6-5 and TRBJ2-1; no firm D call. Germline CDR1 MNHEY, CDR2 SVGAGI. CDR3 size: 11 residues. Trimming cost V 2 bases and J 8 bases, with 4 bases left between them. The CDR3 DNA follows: TGTGCCAGCAGTTACGGGGATGAGCAGTTCTTC. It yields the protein CASSYGDEQFF.

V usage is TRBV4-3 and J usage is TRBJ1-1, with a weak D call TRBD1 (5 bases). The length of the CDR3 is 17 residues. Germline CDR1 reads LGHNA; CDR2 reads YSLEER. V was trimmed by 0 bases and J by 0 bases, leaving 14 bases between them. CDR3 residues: CASSQDFYKGMNTEAFF. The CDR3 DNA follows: TGCGCCAGCAGCCAAGATTTTTATAAGGGGATGAACACTGAAGCTTTCTTT.

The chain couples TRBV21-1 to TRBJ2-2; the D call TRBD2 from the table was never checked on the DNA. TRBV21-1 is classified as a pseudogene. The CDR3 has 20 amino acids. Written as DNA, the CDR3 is TGTGCCAGCAGCAAAGGAAAAAGGACTAGCGGGGGGCCGCGGACCGGGGAGCTGTTTTTT. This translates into CASSKGKRTSGGPRTGELFF.

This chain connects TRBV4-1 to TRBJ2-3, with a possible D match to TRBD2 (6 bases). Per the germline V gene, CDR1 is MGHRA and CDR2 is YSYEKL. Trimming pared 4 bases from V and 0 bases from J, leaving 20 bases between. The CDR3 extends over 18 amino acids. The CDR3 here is CASSPQTAGGQSTDTQYF. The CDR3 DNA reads TGCGCCAGCAGCCCCCAAACCGCCGGGGGTCAGAGCACAGATACGCAGTATTTT.

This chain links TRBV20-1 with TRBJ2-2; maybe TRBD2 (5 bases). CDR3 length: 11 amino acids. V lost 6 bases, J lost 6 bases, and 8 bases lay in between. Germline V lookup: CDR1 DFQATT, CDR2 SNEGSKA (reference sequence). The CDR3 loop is CSAGGAGELFF. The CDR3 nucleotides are TGCAGTGCCGGAGGAGCCGGGGAGCTGTTTTTT.

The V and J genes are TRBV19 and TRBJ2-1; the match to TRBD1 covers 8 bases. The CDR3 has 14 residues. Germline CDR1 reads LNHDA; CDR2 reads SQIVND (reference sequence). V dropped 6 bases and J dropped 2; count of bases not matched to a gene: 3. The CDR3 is CASRSGGAYNEQFF. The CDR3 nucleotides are TGTGCCAGTAGGTCAGGGGGCGCCTACAATGAGCAGTTCTTC. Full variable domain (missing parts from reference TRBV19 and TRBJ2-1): DGGITQSPKYLFRKEGQNVTLSCEQNLNHDAMYWYRQDPGQGLRLIYYSQIVNDFQKGDIAEGYSVSREKKESFPLTVTSAQKNPTAFYLCASRSGGAYNEQFFGPGTRLTVL.

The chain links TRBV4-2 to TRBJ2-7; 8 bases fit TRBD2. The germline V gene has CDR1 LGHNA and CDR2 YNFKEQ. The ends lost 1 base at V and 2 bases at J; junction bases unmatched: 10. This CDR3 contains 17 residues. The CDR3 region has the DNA TGTGCCAGCAGCCAAGTTCTAGGAGCGGGAGTACCCTACGAGCAGTACTTC. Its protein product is CASSQVLGAGVPYEQYF.

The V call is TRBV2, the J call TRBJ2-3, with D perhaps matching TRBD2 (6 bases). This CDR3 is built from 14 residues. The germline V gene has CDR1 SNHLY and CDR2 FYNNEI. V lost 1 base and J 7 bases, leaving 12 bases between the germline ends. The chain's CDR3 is CASSEEASANTQYF. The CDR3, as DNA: TGTGCCAGCAGTGAAGAGGCTAGCGCCAATACGCAGTATTTT.

This CDR3 is CASSRDGGHGYTF. Written as DNA, the CDR3 is TGTGCCAGCAGCCGCGACGGTGGTCATGGCTACACCTTC. The rearrangement joins TRBV5-4 to TRBJ1-2, with D unclear. Trimming took off 4 bases at V and 6 bases at J, with 13 bases between the two ends. Germline V gene data show CDR1 as SGHNT and CDR2 as YYREEE (reference sequence). CDR3 size: 13 residues.

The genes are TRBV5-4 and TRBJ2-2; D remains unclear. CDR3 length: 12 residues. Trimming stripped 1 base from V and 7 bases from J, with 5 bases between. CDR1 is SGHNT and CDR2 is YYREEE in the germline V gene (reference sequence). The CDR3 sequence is CASSLLDGELFF. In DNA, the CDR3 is TGTGCCAGCAGCTTGTTGGACGGGGAGCTGTTTTTT.